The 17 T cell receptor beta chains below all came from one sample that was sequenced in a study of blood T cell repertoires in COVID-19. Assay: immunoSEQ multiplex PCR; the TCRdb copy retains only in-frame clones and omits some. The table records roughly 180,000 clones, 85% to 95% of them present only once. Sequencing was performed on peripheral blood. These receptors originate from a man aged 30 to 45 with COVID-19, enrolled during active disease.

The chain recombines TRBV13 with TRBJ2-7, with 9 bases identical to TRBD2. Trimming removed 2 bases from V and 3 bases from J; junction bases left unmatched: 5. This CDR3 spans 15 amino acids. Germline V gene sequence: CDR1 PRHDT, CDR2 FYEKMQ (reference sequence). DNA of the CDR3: TGTGCCAGCAGCTTACAGCGGGGGGCCAGCTACGAGCAGTACTTC. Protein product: CASSLQRGASYEQYF. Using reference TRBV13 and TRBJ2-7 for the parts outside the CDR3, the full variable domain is AAGVIQSPRHLIKEKRETATLKCYPIPRHDTVYWYQQGPGQDPQFLISFYEKMQSDKGSIPDRFSAQQFSDYHSELNMSSLELGDSALYFCASSLQRGASYEQYFGPGTRLTVT.

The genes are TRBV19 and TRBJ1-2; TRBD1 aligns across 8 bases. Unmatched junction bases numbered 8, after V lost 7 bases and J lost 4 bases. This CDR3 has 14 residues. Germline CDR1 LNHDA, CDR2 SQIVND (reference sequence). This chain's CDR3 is CASTGTGGGYGYTF. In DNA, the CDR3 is TGTGCCAGTACCGGGACAGGAGGGGGCTATGGCTACACCTTC.

The CDR3 is CASRGGDNEQFF. CDR3 DNA sequence: TGTGCCAGCAGGGGGGGGGACAATGAGCAGTTCTTC. The rearrangement links TRBV6-6 to TRBJ2-1; 7 nucleotides agree with TRBD2. Trimming took 6 bases from V and 5 from J; bases not matched to a gene: 1. The CDR3 extends over 12 amino acids. Looked up from germline, CDR1 is MNHNY and CDR2 is SVGAGI (reference sequence).

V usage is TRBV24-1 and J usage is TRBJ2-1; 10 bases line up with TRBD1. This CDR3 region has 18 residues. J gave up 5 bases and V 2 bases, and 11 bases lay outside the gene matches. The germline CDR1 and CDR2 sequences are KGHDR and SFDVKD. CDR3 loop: CATSDSKPGQGLDNEQFF. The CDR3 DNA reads TGTGCCACCAGTGATTCAAAACCGGGACAGGGGTTGGACAATGAGCAGTTCTTC.

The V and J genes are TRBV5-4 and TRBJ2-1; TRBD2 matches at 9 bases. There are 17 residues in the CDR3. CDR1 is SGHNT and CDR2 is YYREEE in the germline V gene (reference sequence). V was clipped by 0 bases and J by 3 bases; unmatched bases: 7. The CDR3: CASSLEPSGVVYNEQFF. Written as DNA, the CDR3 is TGTGCCAGCAGCTTGGAACCTAGCGGGGTTGTCTACAATGAGCAGTTCTTC.

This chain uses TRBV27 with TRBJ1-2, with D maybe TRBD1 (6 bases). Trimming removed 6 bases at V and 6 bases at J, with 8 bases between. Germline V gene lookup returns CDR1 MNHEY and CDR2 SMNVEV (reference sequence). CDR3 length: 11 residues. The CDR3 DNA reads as TGTGCCAGCAGGCACAGGGATGGCTACACCTTC. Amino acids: CASRHRDGYTF.

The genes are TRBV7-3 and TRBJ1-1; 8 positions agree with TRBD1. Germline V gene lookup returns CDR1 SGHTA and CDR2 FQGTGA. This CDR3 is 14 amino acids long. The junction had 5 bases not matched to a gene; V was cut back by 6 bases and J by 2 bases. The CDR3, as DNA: TGTGCCAGCAGTGCCCAGGGGGCAAACACTGAAGCTTTCTTT. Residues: CASSAQGANTEAFF.

The CDR3 DNA reads as TGTGCCAGCTCCGACAGGGGGTCCTATGGCTACACCTTC. It is translated as CASSDRGSYGYTF. This rearrangement joins TRBV12-3 or TRBV12-4 to TRBJ1-2; TRBD1 aligns across 9 bases. Losses at the gene ends were 8 bases for V and 4 bases for J; bases not matched to a gene: 5. The CDR3 has 13 residues.

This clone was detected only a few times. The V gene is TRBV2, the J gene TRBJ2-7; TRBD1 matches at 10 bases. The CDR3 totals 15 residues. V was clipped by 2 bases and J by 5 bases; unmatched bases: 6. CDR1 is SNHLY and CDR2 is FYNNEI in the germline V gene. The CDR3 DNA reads TGTGCCAGCAGTGAAAGGGGACAGGGGTCCCACGAGCAGTACTTC. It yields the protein CASSERGQGSHEQYF.

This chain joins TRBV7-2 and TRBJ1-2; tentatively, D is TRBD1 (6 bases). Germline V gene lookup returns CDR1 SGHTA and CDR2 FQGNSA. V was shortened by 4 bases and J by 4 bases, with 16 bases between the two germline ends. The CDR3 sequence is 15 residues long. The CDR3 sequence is CASSSTRGTPYGYTF. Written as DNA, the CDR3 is TGTGCCAGCAGCTCCACCAGAGGGACACCCTATGGCTACACCTTC.

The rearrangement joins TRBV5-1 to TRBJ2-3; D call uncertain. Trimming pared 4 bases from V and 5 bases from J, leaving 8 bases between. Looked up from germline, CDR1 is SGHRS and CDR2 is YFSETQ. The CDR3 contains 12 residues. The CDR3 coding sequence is TGCGCCAGCAGCCCTACGTTAGATACGCAGTATTTT. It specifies CASSPTLDTQYF. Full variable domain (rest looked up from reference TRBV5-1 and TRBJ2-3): KAGVTQTPRYLIKTRGQQVTLSCSPISGHRSVSWYQQTPGQGLQFLFEYFSETQRNKGNFPGRFSGRQFSNSRSEMNVSTLELGDSALYLCASSPTLDTQYFGPGTRLTVL.

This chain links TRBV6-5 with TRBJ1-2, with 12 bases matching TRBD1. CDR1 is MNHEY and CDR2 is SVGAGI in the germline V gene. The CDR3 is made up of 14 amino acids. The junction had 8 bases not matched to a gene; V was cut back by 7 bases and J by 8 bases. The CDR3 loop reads CASISGTGGFGYTF. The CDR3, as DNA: TGTGCCAGCATTTCCGGGACAGGGGGCTTCGGCTACACCTTC.

In nucleotides, the CDR3 is TGTGCCAGCAGCACCGGGACAGATCTTCCCTACGAGCAGTACTTC. Residues: CASSTGTDLPYEQYF. V usage is TRBV9 and J usage is TRBJ2-7; 7 bases align to TRBD1. V gave up 4 bases and J gave up 2 bases; unmatched junction bases: 9. Germline CDR1 is SGDLS and CDR2 is YYNGEE. The CDR3 is made up of 15 amino acids.

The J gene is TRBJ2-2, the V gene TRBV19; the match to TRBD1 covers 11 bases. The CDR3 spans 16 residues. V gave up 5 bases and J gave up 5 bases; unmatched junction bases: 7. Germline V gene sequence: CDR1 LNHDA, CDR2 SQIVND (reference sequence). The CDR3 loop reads CASSLGTGGWTGELFF. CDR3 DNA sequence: TGTGCCAGTAGTCTCGGGACAGGGGGATGGACCGGGGAGCTGTTTTTT.

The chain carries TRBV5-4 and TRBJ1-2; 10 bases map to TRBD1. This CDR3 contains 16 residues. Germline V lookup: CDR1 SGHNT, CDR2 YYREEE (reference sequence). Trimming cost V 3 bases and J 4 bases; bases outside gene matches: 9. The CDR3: CASSSPMGTGAYGYTF. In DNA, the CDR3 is TGTGCCAGCAGCTCACCGATGGGGACAGGGGCCTATGGCTACACCTTC.

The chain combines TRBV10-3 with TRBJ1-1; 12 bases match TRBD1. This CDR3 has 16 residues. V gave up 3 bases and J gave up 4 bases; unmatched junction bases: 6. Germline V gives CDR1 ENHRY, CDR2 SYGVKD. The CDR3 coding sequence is TGTGCCATCAGTGATCCAGGGACAGGGGGCTTCACTGAAGCTTTCTTT. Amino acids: CAISDPGTGGFTEAFF.

CDR3 in amino acids: CASIMKDSSYEQYF. The CDR3 nucleotides read TGTGCCAGCATTATGAAGGACAGCTCCTACGAGCAGTACTTC. J is TRBJ2-7 and V is TRBV6-6, with D possibly TRBD1 on 6 matching bases. Between the trimmed V and J ends, which lost 7 bases and 0 bases, there was a span of 13 bases. This CDR3 has 14 residues. CDR1 MNHNY and CDR2 SVGAGI come from the germline V gene (reference sequence).